This T cell receptor beta chain was sequenced during a study of cytomegalovirus exposure and HLA in healthy donors. Primers included in the PCR were 60 Vbeta and 13 Jbeta primers. The data were produced by immunoSEQ multiplex PCR, yet TCRdb's version contains in-frame clones alone and is incomplete. The sample includes tens of thousands of clones, around four fifths of them seen just once. The sequenced sample consisted of PBMCs. The receptor was derived from a male donor in good health and CMV-seropositive.

In nucleotides, the CDR3 is TGTGCCAGCAGCCGGAGACAGGGAATGAGCACTGAAGCTTTCTTT. It encodes CASSRRQGMSTEAFF. The V and J genes are TRBV7-2 and TRBJ1-1; TRBD1 matches 7 bases. The ends lost 5 bases at V and 4 bases at J; junction bases unmatched: 10. This CDR3 is 15 amino acids long. Germline V gene data show CDR1 as SGHTA and CDR2 as FQGNSA.